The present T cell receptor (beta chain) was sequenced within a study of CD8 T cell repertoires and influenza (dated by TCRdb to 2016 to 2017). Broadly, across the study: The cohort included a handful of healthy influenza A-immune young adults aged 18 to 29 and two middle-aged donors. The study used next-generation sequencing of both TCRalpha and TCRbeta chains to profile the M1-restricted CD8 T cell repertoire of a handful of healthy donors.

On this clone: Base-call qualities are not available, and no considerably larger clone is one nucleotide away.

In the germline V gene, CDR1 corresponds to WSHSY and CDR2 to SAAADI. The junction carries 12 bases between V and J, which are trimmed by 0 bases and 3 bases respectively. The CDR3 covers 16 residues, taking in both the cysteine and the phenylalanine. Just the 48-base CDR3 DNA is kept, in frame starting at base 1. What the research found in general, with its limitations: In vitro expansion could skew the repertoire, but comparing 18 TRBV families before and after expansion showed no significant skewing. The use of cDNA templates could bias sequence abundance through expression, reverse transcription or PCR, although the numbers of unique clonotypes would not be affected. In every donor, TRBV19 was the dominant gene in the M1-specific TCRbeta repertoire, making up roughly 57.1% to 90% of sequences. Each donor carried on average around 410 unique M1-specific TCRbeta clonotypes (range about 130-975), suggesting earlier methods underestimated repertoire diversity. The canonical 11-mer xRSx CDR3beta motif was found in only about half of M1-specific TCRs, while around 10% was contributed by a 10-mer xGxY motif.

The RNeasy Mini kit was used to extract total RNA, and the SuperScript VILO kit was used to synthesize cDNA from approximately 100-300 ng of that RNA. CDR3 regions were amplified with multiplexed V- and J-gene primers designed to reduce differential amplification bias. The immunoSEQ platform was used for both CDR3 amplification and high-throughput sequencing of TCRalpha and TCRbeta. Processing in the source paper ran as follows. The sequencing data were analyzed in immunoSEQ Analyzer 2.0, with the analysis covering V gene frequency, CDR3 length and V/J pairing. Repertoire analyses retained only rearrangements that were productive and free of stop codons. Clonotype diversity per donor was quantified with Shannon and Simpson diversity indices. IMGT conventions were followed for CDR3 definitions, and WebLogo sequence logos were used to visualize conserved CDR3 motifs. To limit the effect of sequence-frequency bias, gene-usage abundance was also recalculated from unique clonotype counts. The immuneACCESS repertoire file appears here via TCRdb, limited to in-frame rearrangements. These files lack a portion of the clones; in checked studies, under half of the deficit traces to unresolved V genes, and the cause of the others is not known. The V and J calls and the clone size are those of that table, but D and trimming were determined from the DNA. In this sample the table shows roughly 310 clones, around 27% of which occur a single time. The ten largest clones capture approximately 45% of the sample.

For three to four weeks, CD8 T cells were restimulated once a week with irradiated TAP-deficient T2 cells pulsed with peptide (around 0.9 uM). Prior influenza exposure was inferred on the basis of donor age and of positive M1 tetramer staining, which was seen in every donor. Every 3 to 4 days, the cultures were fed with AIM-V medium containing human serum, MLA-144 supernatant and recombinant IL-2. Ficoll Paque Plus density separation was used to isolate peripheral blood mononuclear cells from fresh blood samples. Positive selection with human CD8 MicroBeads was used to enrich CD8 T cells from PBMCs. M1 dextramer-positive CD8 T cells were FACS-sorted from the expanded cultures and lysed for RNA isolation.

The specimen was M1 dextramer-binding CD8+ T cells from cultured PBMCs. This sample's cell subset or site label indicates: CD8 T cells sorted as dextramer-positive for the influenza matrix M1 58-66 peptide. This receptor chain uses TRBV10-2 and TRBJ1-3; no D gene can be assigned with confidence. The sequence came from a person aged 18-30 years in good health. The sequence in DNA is TGCGCCAGCAGTGAGTCAAGAGCAGGAAGTGGAAACACCATATATTTT. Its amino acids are CASSESRAGSGNTIYF.